These T cell receptor beta chains were read from a single sample in a study of CD8+ T cells in alopecia areata. Clones were sequenced by immunoSEQ multiplex PCR, and TCRdb holds only the in-frame ones, with some missing. The table shows under 350,000 clones, with more than 45% occurring only once. Sequences were derived from CD4+ T cells sorted from blood, sampled at week 24, from a patient treated with tofacitinib. The source of these receptors is a human donor with alopecia areata. Both conserved end residues are part of each CDR3. Fields, in order: J gene, V gene, D gene, clone size, CDR3 DNA, CDR3 protein. D genes are given only for firm matches. Not every row has a clone size; where given, it reads once, few, many or a size class.

j_gene: TRBJ1-6; v_gene: TRBV30; d_gene: TRBD1; abundance: few; CDR3nt: TGTGCCTGGAGTCGGACAGGCCGAAATTCACCCCTCCACTTT; CDR3aa: CAWSRTGRNSPLHF
j_gene: TRBJ1-1; v_gene: TRBV4-1; d_gene: NA; abundance: NA; CDR3nt: TGCGCCAGCAGCCAGGGCGACGTGCGAGGCTGGAACACTGAAGCTTTCTTT; CDR3aa: CASSQGDVRGWNTEAFF
j_gene: TRBJ2-3; v_gene: TRBV7-9; d_gene: NA; abundance: NA; CDR3nt: TGTGCCAGCAGCCGAACTACAGGGACCGCCACAGATACGCAGTATTTT; CDR3aa: CASSRTTGTATDTQYF
j_gene: TRBJ2-1; v_gene: TRBV30; d_gene: TRBD1; abundance: NA; CDR3nt: TGTGCCTGGAAATCCCCGGGACAGGGATACAATGAGCAGTTCTTC; CDR3aa: CAWKSPGQGYNEQFF
j_gene: TRBJ1-6; v_gene: TRBV25-1; d_gene: NA; abundance: once; CDR3nt: TGTGCCAGCAGTGACCCTAATTCACCCCTCCACTTT; CDR3aa: CASSDPNSPLHF
j_gene: TRBJ2-7; v_gene: TRBV7-2; d_gene: NA; abundance: NA; CDR3nt: TGTGCCAGCACATCTTCCTACGAGCAGTACTTC; CDR3aa: CASTSSYEQYF
j_gene: TRBJ2-7; v_gene: TRBV2; d_gene: NA; abundance: NA; CDR3nt: TGTGCCAGCAAGGACAGCTACGAGCAGTACTTC; CDR3aa: CASKDSYEQYF
j_gene: TRBJ2-7; v_gene: TRBV19; d_gene: NA; abundance: NA; CDR3nt: TGTGCCAGTAGTATTTCCCCCTACGAGCAGTACTTC; CDR3aa: CASSISPYEQYF
j_gene: TRBJ1-6; v_gene: TRBV10-3; d_gene: NA; abundance: NA; CDR3nt: TGTGCCATCGCTGGGGACACGGATTCACCCCTCCACTTT; CDR3aa: CAIAGDTDSPLHF
j_gene: TRBJ2-3; v_gene: TRBV5-1; d_gene: TRBD2; abundance: few; CDR3nt: TGCGCCAGCAGCTTGGAGGGGACTAGCGGCACAGATACGCAGTATTTT; CDR3aa: CASSLEGTSGTDTQYF
j_gene: TRBJ1-2; v_gene: TRBV27; d_gene: TRBD1; abundance: few; CDR3nt: TGTGCCACCGAGGGACAGGGCAGGTATGGCTACACCTTC; CDR3aa: CATEGQGRYGYTF
j_gene: TRBJ2-2; v_gene: TRBV2; d_gene: NA; abundance: NA; CDR3nt: TGTGCCAGCAGGACGGATCGGACAAACACCGGGGAGCTGTTTTTT; CDR3aa: CASRTDRTNTGELFF
j_gene: TRBJ2-1; v_gene: TRBV28; d_gene: NA; abundance: NA; CDR3nt: TGTGCCAGCAGTTTCGGTGGGTCGTGGACACACAATGAGCAGTTCTTC; CDR3aa: CASSFGGSWTHNEQFF
j_gene: TRBJ2-5; v_gene: TRBV9; d_gene: NA; abundance: NA; CDR3nt: TGTGCCAGCAGCGTAGAGAGGGGACGAGAGACCCAGTACTTC; CDR3aa: CASSVERGRETQYF
j_gene: TRBJ2-2; v_gene: TRBV7-3; d_gene: TRBD2; abundance: few; CDR3nt: TGTGCCAGCAGCTCGGCGGGAGGGGACACCGGGGAGCTGTTTTTT; CDR3aa: CASSSAGGDTGELFF
j_gene: TRBJ2-2; v_gene: TRBV4-1; d_gene: NA; abundance: once; CDR3nt: TGCGCCAGCAGCCAAGAGGGCAGGGCGAACACCGGGGAGCTGTTTTTT; CDR3aa: CASSQEGRANTGELFF
j_gene: TRBJ2-3; v_gene: TRBV13; d_gene: NA; abundance: few; CDR3nt: TGTGCCAGCAGCCCCTCCGGTACGCAGTATTTT; CDR3aa: CASSPSGTQYF
j_gene: TRBJ1-1; v_gene: TRBV5-1; d_gene: NA; abundance: NA; CDR3nt: TGCGCCAGCAGCTTGGTGACATCAGGAGGCACTGAAGCTTTCTTT; CDR3aa: CASSLVTSGGTEAFF
j_gene: TRBJ1-2; v_gene: TRBV7-9; d_gene: NA; abundance: few; CDR3nt: TGTGCCAGCAGCTTCCCGACACCTCCTTATGGCTACACCTTC; CDR3aa: CASSFPTPPYGYTF
j_gene: TRBJ1-5; v_gene: TRBV4-1; d_gene: NA; abundance: few; CDR3nt: TGCGCCAGCAGCCAAAACAGGGCCCAACAGCCCCAGCATTTT; CDR3aa: CASSQNRAQQPQHF
j_gene: TRBJ1-2; v_gene: TRBV30; d_gene: NA; abundance: NA; CDR3nt: TGTGCCTGGAATCGGGGGCCCCAATATGGCTACACCTTC; CDR3aa: CAWNRGPQYGYTF
j_gene: TRBJ2-7; v_gene: TRBV6-1; d_gene: TRBD1; abundance: NA; CDR3nt: TGTGCCAGCAGGGACCGGGACAGGGATGGCGAGCAGTACTTC; CDR3aa: CASRDRDRDGEQYF
j_gene: TRBJ1-1; v_gene: TRBV25-1; d_gene: TRBD1; abundance: NA; CDR3nt: TGTGCCACCTTGGGACAGGGGATCACTGAAGCTTTCTTT; CDR3aa: CATLGQGITEAFF
j_gene: TRBJ2-5; v_gene: TRBV30; d_gene: NA; abundance: few; CDR3nt: TGTGCCTGGGGACGTGGGGGGCTCCAAGAGACCCAGTACTTC; CDR3aa: CAWGRGGLQETQYF
j_gene: TRBJ1-3; v_gene: TRBV2; d_gene: NA; abundance: NA; CDR3nt: TGTGCCAGCTCGGCAGGCCCTGTAGGAGGAAACACCATATATTTT; CDR3aa: CASSAGPVGGNTIYF
j_gene: TRBJ1-6; v_gene: TRBV25-1; d_gene: NA; abundance: NA; CDR3nt: TGTGCCAGCAGTGACAGGGAGGGCTCACCCCTCCACTTT; CDR3aa: CASSDREGSPLHF
j_gene: TRBJ2-5; v_gene: TRBV15; d_gene: TRBD1; abundance: NA; CDR3nt: TGTGCCACCAGCAGAGACACCGGGACAGGCTACCAGACCCAGTACTTC; CDR3aa: CATSRDTGTGYQTQYF
j_gene: TRBJ2-1; v_gene: TRBV5-1; d_gene: NA; abundance: NA; CDR3nt: TGCGCCAGCAGCTTGGCCGGCAGGTCCTACAATGAGCAGTTCTTC; CDR3aa: CASSLAGRSYNEQFF
j_gene: TRBJ1-2; v_gene: TRBV7-2; d_gene: NA; abundance: NA; CDR3nt: TGTGCCAGCAGCTTAGGGGGCGGAGACGGCTACACCTTC; CDR3aa: CASSLGGGDGYTF
j_gene: TRBJ2-7; v_gene: TRBV5-1; d_gene: NA; abundance: NA; CDR3nt: TGCGCCAGCAGCCCGGGAACCTACGAGCAGTACTTC; CDR3aa: CASSPGTYEQYF
j_gene: TRBJ1-2; v_gene: TRBV29-1; d_gene: NA; abundance: NA; CDR3nt: TGCAGCGTTGAAGTTGGAAGGACAACGGTCAGGGGAGGCTACACCTTC; CDR3aa: CSVEVGRTTVRGGYTF
j_gene: TRBJ2-3; v_gene: TRBV4-1; d_gene: NA; abundance: NA; CDR3nt: TGCGCCAGCAGCCAAGTCCTAACTAGCACAGATACGCAGTATTTT; CDR3aa: CASSQVLTSTDTQYF
j_gene: TRBJ2-5; v_gene: TRBV4-1; d_gene: TRBD1; abundance: NA; CDR3nt: TGCGCCAGCAGCCAAGCCGACAGGGTCGTAGAGACCCAGTACTTC; CDR3aa: CASSQADRVVETQYF
j_gene: TRBJ1-2; v_gene: TRBV30; d_gene: NA; abundance: NA; CDR3nt: TGTGCCTGGAGTGCCAGAGAAAAAGGCTACACCTTC; CDR3aa: CAWSAREKGYTF
j_gene: TRBJ2-7; v_gene: TRBV29-1; d_gene: TRBD1; abundance: NA; CDR3nt: TGCAGCGTCGGTCCAGGGGGCAGTTTCCCCCACGAGCAGTACTTC; CDR3aa: CSVGPGGSFPHEQYF
j_gene: TRBJ1-2; v_gene: TRBV4-1; d_gene: NA; abundance: NA; CDR3nt: TGCGCCAGCAGCCAAGATTTCAAGGGGGGAGACAACTATGGCTACACCTTC; CDR3aa: CASSQDFKGGDNYGYTF
j_gene: TRBJ2-1; v_gene: TRBV30; d_gene: NA; abundance: NA; CDR3nt: TGTGCCTGGAGCACAGGGAGCTCCTACAATGAGCAGTTCTTC; CDR3aa: CAWSTGSSYNEQFF
j_gene: TRBJ2-1; v_gene: TRBV7-9; d_gene: NA; abundance: NA; CDR3nt: TGTGCCAGCAGCTTAGACCGAAGTGTTGCCAATGAGCAGTTCTTC; CDR3aa: CASSLDRSVANEQFF
j_gene: TRBJ2-3; v_gene: TRBV9; d_gene: NA; abundance: few; CDR3nt: TGTGCCAGCAGCGTATCCCCGGGGGGCAGACGCACAGATACGCAGTATTTT; CDR3aa: CASSVSPGGRRTDTQYF
j_gene: TRBJ1-1; v_gene: TRBV7-2; d_gene: NA; abundance: NA; CDR3nt: TGTGCCAGCAGCTTAGTGGTCACAGGCGCTGAAGCTTTCTTT; CDR3aa: CASSLVVTGAEAFF
j_gene: TRBJ1-1; v_gene: TRBV7-9; d_gene: TRBD1; abundance: few; CDR3nt: TGTGCCAGCAGCCGCGGGACAGAGGGGAGGATGAACACTGAAGCTTTCTTT; CDR3aa: CASSRGTEGRMNTEAFF
j_gene: TRBJ2-7; v_gene: TRBV28; d_gene: TRBD2; abundance: once; CDR3nt: TGTGCCAGCAGTAGACTAGCGGGGCAACCTTGGCAGTACTTC; CDR3aa: CASSRLAGQPWQYF
j_gene: TRBJ1-6; v_gene: TRBV15; d_gene: NA; abundance: NA; CDR3nt: TGTGCCACCAGCCAAACAGGGAGCCAATCACCCCTCCACTTT; CDR3aa: CATSQTGSQSPLHF
j_gene: TRBJ2-1; v_gene: TRBV5-1; d_gene: NA; abundance: NA; CDR3nt: TGCGCCAGCTTTCCTGGGGGAAATTCCTACAATGAGCAGTTCTTC; CDR3aa: CASFPGGNSYNEQFF
j_gene: TRBJ2-7; v_gene: TRBV29-1; d_gene: TRBD1; abundance: NA; CDR3nt: TGCAGCGTTTTACAGGGGTTGAGCTCCTACGAGCAGTACTTC; CDR3aa: CSVLQGLSSYEQYF
j_gene: TRBJ2-1; v_gene: TRBV6-5; d_gene: TRBD1; abundance: NA; CDR3nt: TGTGCCAGCAACCGGGACAGTGACAATGAGCAGTTCTTC; CDR3aa: CASNRDSDNEQFF
j_gene: TRBJ2-2; v_gene: TRBV2; d_gene: NA; abundance: NA; CDR3nt: TGTGCCAGCAGTCGGAGGGGCAGGGACACCGGGGAGCTGTTTTTT; CDR3aa: CASSRRGRDTGELFF
j_gene: TRBJ1-5; v_gene: TRBV9; d_gene: NA; abundance: NA; CDR3nt: TGTGCCAGCAGCGTAGGAAAAAGGAATAGCAATCAGCCCCAGCATTTT; CDR3aa: CASSVGKRNSNQPQHF
j_gene: TRBJ2-5; v_gene: TRBV5-1; d_gene: NA; abundance: once; CDR3nt: TGCGCCAGCAGCTCGTTCCAGGGGATTGGAGAGACCCAGTACTTC; CDR3aa: CASSSFQGIGETQYF
j_gene: TRBJ2-7; v_gene: TRBV6-5; d_gene: TRBD1; abundance: NA; CDR3nt: TGTGCCAGCAGTTATTCCGGGACAGTGGACTACGAGCAGTACTTC; CDR3aa: CASSYSGTVDYEQYF
j_gene: TRBJ2-7; v_gene: TRBV29-1; d_gene: NA; abundance: NA; CDR3nt: TGCAGCGTCGAACCCGGGCCCCAGACCTACGAGCAGTACTTC; CDR3aa: CSVEPGPQTYEQYF
j_gene: TRBJ2-3; v_gene: TRBV30; d_gene: NA; abundance: NA; CDR3nt: TGTGCCTGGAGTCTGACCGGGACTTTCTCAGATACGCAGTATTTT; CDR3aa: CAWSLTGTFSDTQYF
j_gene: TRBJ2-1; v_gene: TRBV14; d_gene: NA; abundance: NA; CDR3nt: TGTGCCAGCAGCCTAAGGGGTTTCTCCTACAATGAGCAGTTCTTC; CDR3aa: CASSLRGFSYNEQFF